This T cell receptor (beta chain) was recovered during a study of T cells after yellow fever vaccination. In this sample, this clonotype turned up a few times. What it recognizes is unknown. TCRdb passed the 5' RACE reads through MiXCR, listing each CDR3 protein once. This table has some 300,000 distinct CDR3 sequences, 8.5% to 10% appearing once. Study-wide findings and caveats: The secondary T-cell response peaked on day 5, not day 15, but was weaker. Post-booster repertoires contained most primary-vaccination clones again (almost 97% CD4, less than 90% CD8).

The germline V and J ends were trimmed by 0 bases and 2 bases, with 22 bases remaining between them. CDR3 length: 18 residues. Per germline, CDR1 DFQATT and CDR2 SNEGSKA (reference sequence). The sequence derives from a man between 18 and 29 years old who received the YFV17D yellow fever vaccine. Sample: CD4+ T cells sorted from PBMCs, taken 5 days after the yellow fever booster vaccination. V is TRBV20-1 and J is TRBJ2-5; D is possibly TRBD1 or TRBD2 (5 bases each). The CDR3 DNA follows: TGCAGTGCTAGAGATCGCCTCCGGGACCCACCGCCGCAAGAGACCCAGTACTTC. It translates to CSARDRLRDPPPQETQYF.